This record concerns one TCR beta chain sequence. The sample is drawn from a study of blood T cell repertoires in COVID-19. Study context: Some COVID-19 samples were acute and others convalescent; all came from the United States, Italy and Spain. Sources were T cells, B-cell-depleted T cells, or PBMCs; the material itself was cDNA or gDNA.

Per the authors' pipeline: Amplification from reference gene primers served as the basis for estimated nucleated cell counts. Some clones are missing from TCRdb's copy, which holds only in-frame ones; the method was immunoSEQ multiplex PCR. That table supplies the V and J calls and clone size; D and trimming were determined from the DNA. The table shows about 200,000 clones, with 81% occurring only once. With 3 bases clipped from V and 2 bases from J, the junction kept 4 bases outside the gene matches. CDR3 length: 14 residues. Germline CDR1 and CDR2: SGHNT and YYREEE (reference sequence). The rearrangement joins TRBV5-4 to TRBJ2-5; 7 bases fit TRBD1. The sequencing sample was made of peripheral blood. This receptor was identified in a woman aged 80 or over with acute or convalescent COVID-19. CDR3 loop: CASSSGTAQETQYF. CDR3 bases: TGTGCCAGCAGCTCTGGGACAGCTCAAGAGACCCAGTACTTC.